One and the same sample provided the 10 T cell receptor beta chains below, sequenced in a study of tumor and adjacent non-tumor tissue in lung cancer. The template was RNA from unsorted bulk tissue. The normal lung tissue was taken more than 3 cm from the tumor edge. TCRbeta libraries were built with three rounds of nested PCR, modified from ARM-PCR. TCRdb independently ran MiXCR on the multiplex PCR reads; one entry per CDR3 protein. The sample has around 39,000 distinct CDR3 sequences, approximately 61% seen once. The material sequenced was distant non-tumor lung tissue. These receptors all stem from a man in his fifties with non-small cell lung cancer.

As to this clonotype: The CDR3 carries no conserved terminal phenylalanine or tryptophan, so it likely arises from a read error. The chain combines TRBV29-1 with TRBJ2-1; perhaps TRBD1 as D (5 bases). V lost 1 base and J lost 12, with 13 bases in between. The CDR3 covers 12 residues. CDR1 is SQVTM, CDR2 ANQGSEA, per germline. CDR3 in amino acids: CSVEGQSDGQFL. The CDR3, as DNA: TGCAGCGTTGAAGGACAGTCCGATGGGCAGTTCTTA.

J is TRBJ2-1 and V is TRBV11-2; 10 nucleotides agree with TRBD2. The CDR3 has 20 residues. J gave up 3 bases and V 4 bases, and 18 bases lay outside the gene matches. Per the germline V gene, CDR1 is SGHAT and CDR2 is FQNNGV. CDR3 loop: CASSSFGITLAGSSYNEQFF. As DNA, the CDR3 is TGTGCCAGCAGCTCTTTTGGGATAACACTAGCGGGGTCTAGCTACAATGAGCAGTTCTTC.

This clonotype was recorded at least ten times. The chain uses TRBV5-4 and TRBJ2-7; no firm D call. V lost 1 base, J lost 1 base, and 6 bases lay in between. The CDR3 contains 13 residues. The germline CDR1 and CDR2 sequences are SGHNT and YYREEE (reference sequence). CDR3 in amino acids: CASSLRGSYEQYF. The CDR3 nucleotides read TGTGCCAGCAGCTTGCGTGGGTCCTACGAGCAGTACTTC.

This clonotype was recorded at least ten times. V is TRBV12-3 or TRBV12-4 and J is TRBJ2-3; D is perhaps TRBD2 (6 bases). V lost 2 bases to trimming and J lost 5 bases, with 14 bases between them. The CDR3 totals 15 residues. The CDR3 nucleotides read TGTGCCAGCAGTTTAAGTCCGGGAGTCAGAGATACGCAGTATTTT. It yields the protein CASSLSPGVRDTQYF.

Comments on this clonotype: The junction does not match germline at one end; this may be a read error. The rearrangement uses TRBV7-9 and TRBJ2-1; D not resolved. The CDR3 sequence is 15 residues long. The germline CDR1 and CDR2 sequences are SEHNR and FQNEAQ (reference sequence). For the CDR3, the DNA is TGTGCCACCAGCCCACCTAGTTTCTCCTACAATGAGCAGTTCTTC. Protein: CATSPPSFSYNEQFF.

There are many counts of this clonotype. The V and J genes are TRBV29-1 and TRBJ2-7; 7 bases agree with TRBD1. Trimming took 1 base from V and 3 from J; bases not matched to a gene: 9. The CDR3 is made up of 15 amino acids. Germline V lookup: CDR1 SQVTM, CDR2 ANQGSEA. The CDR3 nucleotides are TGCAGCGTTGAAGGACATGGGACAGTTTACTACGAGCAGTACTTC. Translated: CSVEGHGTVYYEQYF.

The gene calls are TRBV7-9 and TRBJ2-3; perhaps TRBD2 as D (6 bases). The CDR3 is 14 residues long. V dropped 4 bases and J dropped 0 bases, with 8 bases sitting between them. CDR1 is SEHNR, CDR2 FQNEAQ, per germline (reference sequence). The CDR3 loop reads CASSSGTSTDTQYF. CDR3 sequence (DNA): TGTGCCAGCAGCTCCGGGACTAGCACAGATACGCAGTATTTT.

For this clonotype: The junction departs from the called germline gene at one end, perhaps through a read error. J is TRBJ2-1 and V is TRBV4-2, with 8 bases matching TRBD2. The germline CDR1 and CDR2 sequences are LGHNA and YNFKEQ. The CDR3 consists of 15 residues. This CDR3 is CASSQGVAGPDEQFF. CDR3 coding DNA: TGTGCCAGTAGCCAAGGGGTAGCGGGACCCGATGAGCAGTTCTTC.

This clonotype was seen only a few times. This chain links TRBV20-1 with TRBJ2-2, with D perhaps assigned TRBD1 or TRBD2 (5 bases each). CDR3 length equals 13 residues. The V and J ends lost 3 bases and 2 bases respectively, with 7 bases between them. Germline CDR1 reads DFQATT; CDR2 reads SNEGSKA (reference sequence). CDR3 coding DNA: TGCAGTGCTAGTCGGGGCAACACCGGGGAGCTGTTTTTT. Amino acids: CSASRGNTGELFF.

A note on this clonotype: A read error may explain this, as a much larger clone is one base away. The chain employs TRBV5-5 and TRBJ2-1, with D possibly TRBD2 on 6 matching bases. This CDR3 contains 13 residues. Germline-derived CDR1 and CDR2 are SGHKS and YYEKEE (reference sequence). CDR3 coding DNA: TGTGCCAGCAGCTTGACCCATACGGGGGAGCGGTTCTTC. The encoded protein is CASSLTHTGERFF.